The 28 T cell receptor beta chains given below trace back to one sample, sequenced in a study of spatial heterogeneity in lung cancer (dated by TCRdb to the late 2010s). The library was built by means of 5' RACE. The sample was run on a NextSeq 500. TCRdb's own reprocessing of the public reads used fastp at Q25 and MiXCR and kept productive beta chains. Each record represents a unique CDR3 protein, reported with the most common genes and DNA among its rows. The sample table records about 100,000 distinct CDR3 sequences; around 4.3% of these occur just once. The ten largest clones add up to about 20% of the sample. Beyond this particular receptor, the publication reports: A correlation was observed between the number of expanded intratumoral alpha and beta TCRs and the tumor nonsynonymous mutation count.

The time point tag for this specimen amounts to: sample taken at primary tumor resection. Their antigens remain unidentified. This material consisted of lung tumor tissue, taken at surgery. All receptors derive from a male donor with early-stage non-small cell lung cancer.

This clonotype was seen repeatedly, ten times or more. V usage is TRBV2 and J usage is TRBJ2-3, with D possibly called TRBD1 or TRBD2 (5 bases each). The CDR3 is 12 residues long. CDR1 SNHLY and CDR2 FYNNEI come from the germline V gene. V lost 2 bases and J lost 8, with 8 bases in between. Here the CDR3 reads CASSERGRTQYF. The CDR3 nucleotides read TGTGCCAGCAGTGAAAGGGGACGTACGCAGTATTTT.

This clonotype was recorded many times. The CDR3 reads CASRGRGRTGNTIYF. The CDR3 bases are TGTGCCAGCAGGGGCAGGGGGCGAACTGGAAACACCATATATTTT. The rearrangement uses TRBV6-5 and TRBJ1-3, with 8 positions matching TRBD1. The ends lost 6 bases at V and 2 bases at J; junction bases unmatched: 6. From germline, CDR1 is MNHEY and CDR2 SVGAGI. This CDR3 has 15 residues.

This clonotype was seen many times. J is TRBJ2-7 and V is TRBV5-4; D is unresolved. From germline, CDR1 is SGHNT and CDR2 YYREEE (reference sequence). The CDR3 runs to 12 residues. Trimming cost V 2 bases and J 6 bases, with 9 bases left between them. CDR3 nucleotides: TGTGCCAGCAGCTTCGGCCCCTCCGAGCAGTACTTC. This translates into CASSFGPSEQYF. Full variable domain (outside the CDR3, taken from reference TRBV5-4 and TRBJ2-7): ETGVTQSPTHLIKTRGQQVTLRCSSQSGHNTVSWYQQALGQGPQFIFQYYREEENGRGNFPPRFSGLQFPNYSSELNVNALELDDSALYLCASSFGPSEQYFGPGTRLTVT.

This clonotype was counted many times. This chain connects TRBV24-1 to TRBJ2-3; 14 nucleotides match TRBD2. From germline, CDR1 is KGHDR and CDR2 SFDVKD. The CDR3 contains 16 residues. The V and J ends lost 4 bases and 4 bases, in that order; junction bases with no gene match: 3. The CDR3 reads CATSDRTSGRPDTQYF. Written as DNA, the CDR3 is TGTGCCACCAGTGACCGGACTAGCGGGAGGCCAGATACGCAGTATTTT.

This clonotype was seen at least ten times. The CDR3 loop is CASSPPTDAYNEQFF. The DNA for the CDR3 is TGTGCCAGCAGTCCCCCCACGGACGCCTACAATGAGCAGTTCTTC. V gene TRBV28 combines with J gene TRBJ2-1; D gene unclear. The CDR3 is 15 amino acids. CDR1 MDHEN and CDR2 SYDVKM come from the germline V gene. The V gene lost 5 bases and the J gene lost 2 bases, with 13 bases spanning the gap.

This clonotype occurred many times. This chain joins TRBV6-5 and TRBJ1-6; D is unresolved. The CDR3 covers 13 residues. The V gene lost 7 bases and the J gene lost 5 bases, with 9 bases spanning the gap. Germline CDR1 MNHEY, CDR2 SVGAGI. The chain's CDR3 is CASKLGNNSPLHF. CDR3 coding DNA: TGTGCCAGCAAGCTCGGGAATAATTCACCCCTCCACTTT.

The chain employs TRBV7-9 and TRBJ1-1; no clear D. CDR1 is SEHNR and CDR2 is FQNEAQ in the germline V gene (reference sequence). The CDR3 has 12 residues. Trimming stripped 4 bases from V and 7 bases from J, with 10 bases between. Here the CDR3 DNA reads TGTGCCAGCAGCTCCTACTCCTTTGAAGCTTTCTTT. It specifies CASSSYSFEAFF.

The sample holds many counts of this clonotype. This chain connects TRBV11-1 to TRBJ2-1; 7 bases map to TRBD2. This CDR3 comprises 15 residues. V trimming: 3 bases; J trimming: 4 bases; junction bases outside the gene matches: 6. Germline CDR1 SGHAT, CDR2 FQDESV (reference sequence). The CDR3: CASSFTGGRYNEQFF. The DNA for the CDR3 is TGTGCCAGCAGCTTTACGGGGGGACGTTACAATGAGCAGTTCTTC. The variable domain in full, with the rest retrieved from reference TRBV11-1 and TRBJ2-1, is EAEVAQSPRYKITEKSQAVAFWCDPISGHATLYWYRQILGQGPELLVQFQDESVVDDSQLPKDRFSAERLKGVDSTLKIQPAELGDSAMYLCASSFTGGRYNEQFFGPGTRLTVL.

This clonotype showed up many times. This sequence joins TRBV20-1 and TRBJ1-2; TRBD1 might be the D (5 bases). Germline V CDR1 and CDR2: DFQATT, SNEGSKA (reference sequence). The CDR3 sequence is 13 residues long. Between the trimmed V and J ends, which lost 1 base and 4 bases, there was a span of 10 bases. The CDR3 sequence is CSARAGLTYGYTF. The CDR3 DNA follows: TGCAGTGCTAGAGCGGGACTGACCTATGGCTACACCTTC.

This clonotype was counted between two and nine times. The chain carries TRBV3-1 and TRBJ2-6; D is undetermined. V was clipped by 1 base and J by 2 bases, with 12 bases between them. This CDR3 is built from 17 residues. Germline-derived CDR1 and CDR2 are LGHDT and YNNKEL (reference sequence). The CDR3 region has the DNA TGTGCCAGCAGCCAAGGGACGGATTTAACTGGGGCCAACGTCCTGACTTTC. Translation gives CASSQGTDLTGANVLTF.

This sequence joins TRBV3-1 and TRBJ2-7, with D unresolved. This CDR3 contains 14 residues. Per the germline V gene, CDR1 is LGHDT and CDR2 is YNNKEL (reference sequence). The V and J ends lost 4 bases and 2 bases respectively, with 12 bases between them. This chain's CDR3 is CASSRGTIPYEQYF. The CDR3, as DNA: TGTGCCAGCAGCCGGGGTACTATCCCCTACGAGCAGTACTTC.

The table lists this clonotype with many counts. The chain links TRBV7-2 to TRBJ1-2; D might be TRBD1 (5 bases). Germline V gene sequence: CDR1 SGHTA, CDR2 FQGNSA. Trimming removed 1 base from V and 2 bases from J, with 8 bases in between. This CDR3 comprises 14 residues. CDR3 nucleotides: TGTGCCAGCAGCTTAGGACAGCGGAACTATGGCTACACCTTC. It specifies CASSLGQRNYGYTF.

This clonotype came up many times. J is TRBJ2-3 and V is TRBV6-5; 9 bases line up with TRBD2. The V segment lost 2 bases and the J segment 0 bases; nucleotides outside the gene matches: 6. Germline V gene sequence: CDR1 MNHEY, CDR2 SVGAGI. This CDR3 region has 17 residues. The CDR3 bases are TGTGCCAGCAGTTACAGGGCTAGCGGGACAAGCACAGATACGCAGTATTTT. It is translated as CASSYRASGTSTDTQYF.

This chain joins TRBV12-3 or TRBV12-4 and TRBJ2-3; D is unclear. Trimming cost V 3 bases and J 6 bases, with 10 bases left between them. This CDR3 comprises 13 residues. The CDR3: CASSFAPVDTQYF. As DNA, the CDR3 is TGTGCCAGCAGTTTCGCCCCGGTCGATACGCAGTATTTT.

Ten or more counts support this clonotype. The chain recombines TRBV18 with TRBJ2-7; tentatively, D is TRBD1 (6 bases). With 0 bases removed from V and 6 bases from J, the gap between germline ends came to 6 bases. Germline V gives CDR1 KGHSH, CDR2 LQKENI. The CDR3 spans 12 residues. The CDR3 here is CASSPPGGEQYF. The CDR3 DNA sequence: TGTGCCAGCTCACCACCAGGGGGCGAGCAGTACTTC.

This clonotype was counted ten times or more. The chain has TRBV5-1 and TRBJ2-4; D ambiguous. Trimming left V 4 bases short and J 9 bases short, with 14 bases between. CDR1 SGHRS and CDR2 YFSETQ come from the germline V gene. This CDR3 is 13 amino acids long. In DNA form, the CDR3 reads TGCGCCAGCAGCCAAGTCCCCGGCGGCATTCAGTACTTC. Its translation is CASSQVPGGIQYF.

The CDR3 DNA is TGCGCCAGCAGCCCAGGGAGGATGAGCGGGGTGAGAGGGGAGCTGTTTTTT. It encodes CASSPGRMSGVRGELFF. The chain carries TRBV4-1 and TRBJ2-2; 7 bases align to TRBD2. V lost 4 bases and J lost 8; bases outside the gene matches: 16. This CDR3 region has 17 residues. CDR1 is MGHRA and CDR2 is YSYEKL in the germline V gene.

This clonotype was recorded at least ten times. The genes are TRBV6-6 and TRBJ1-5, with D perhaps matching TRBD1 (5 bases). Germline lookup yields CDR1 MNHNY and CDR2 SVGAGI (reference sequence). The CDR3 is made up of 15 amino acids. V lost 6 bases, J lost 5 bases, and 17 bases lay in between. CDR3 sequence (DNA): TGTGCCAGCAGGCCCCAGGGACCCGGGGATCAGCCCCAGCATTTT. This codes for CASRPQGPGDQPQHF.

This clonotype has at least ten counts. The rearrangement uses TRBV29-1 and TRBJ1-4; 11 bases align to TRBD1. CDR1 is SQVTM, CDR2 ANQGSEA, per germline. The trim removed 6 bases at V and 7 bases at J, leaving 10 bases unmatched. This CDR3 has 15 amino acids. The CDR3 sequence: CSVRDRGRRREKLFF. In DNA, the CDR3 is TGCAGCGTCCGGGACAGGGGGAGAAGACGTGAAAAACTGTTTTTT.

The chain combines TRBV7-2 with TRBJ2-7; TRBD1 agrees at 10 bases. The CDR3 totals 16 residues. Germline V gene lookup returns CDR1 SGHTA and CDR2 FQGNSA. With 6 bases clipped from V and 1 base from J, the junction kept 9 bases outside the gene matches. CDR3 DNA: TGTGCCAGCAGTATAAGTGTGGGACAGGGGTCCTACGAGCAGTACTTC. Amino acid sequence: CASSISVGQGSYEQYF.

This clonotype was seen repeatedly, ten times or more. The J gene is TRBJ2-3, the V gene TRBV12-5, with 7 bases aligning to TRBD1. From germline, CDR1 is LGHNT and CDR2 FRNRAP. The CDR3 totals 15 residues. After removal of 9 bases from V and 1 base from J, the junction contained 10 bases not matched to a gene. The CDR3 nucleotides read TGTGCTAGCGGCGCCGGCCAGGGGGGCACAGATACGCAGTATTTT. Translation gives CASGAGQGGTDTQYF.

This clonotype has ten or more counts. This chain links TRBV27 with TRBJ2-7, with D perhaps matching TRBD1 or TRBD2 (7 bases each). The V gene's germline CDR1 is MNHEY and CDR2 SMNVEV (reference sequence). The CDR3 loop spans 16 amino acids. With 1 base removed from V and 5 bases from J, the gap between germline ends came to 18 bases. DNA of the CDR3: TGTGCCAGCAGTTTATTCCCGGGGAGGGGGCTCCACGAGCAGTACTTC. Its protein is CASSLFPGRGLHEQYF.

This clonotype was seen repeatedly, ten times or more. V and J are TRBV29-1 and TRBJ2-4; either TRBD1 or TRBD2 may supply D (5 bases each). V lost 7 bases, J lost 4 bases, and 17 bases lay in between. The CDR3 contains 14 residues. Germline CDR1 and CDR2: SQVTM and ANQGSEA. CDR3 residues: CSAVRDGLKNIQYF. In DNA form, the CDR3 reads TGCAGCGCTGTCCGGGACGGGCTGAAAAACATTCAGTACTTC.

This clonotype was seen ten or more times. The chain employs TRBV7-9 and TRBJ2-3; 10 bases fit TRBD2. The CDR3 is 15 residues long. Germline CDR1 is SEHNR and CDR2 is FQNEAQ (reference sequence). V dropped 5 bases and J dropped 7; count of bases not matched to a gene: 9. The CDR3 DNA reads TGTGCCAGCAGCCCCCCAGCGGGAGGGTCAAATACGCAGTATTTT. Translating gives CASSPPAGGSNTQYF.

This clonotype has at least ten counts. V is TRBV4-2 and J is TRBJ2-7; D is undetermined. Germline V gives CDR1 LGHNA, CDR2 YNFKEQ. The germline V and J ends were trimmed by 1 base and 5 bases, with 12 bases remaining between them. The CDR3 is 14 residues long. For the CDR3, the DNA is TGTGCCAGCAGCCAAGGCAACAGAGGAGACGAGCAGTACTTC. As protein: CASSQGNRGDEQYF.

The table lists this clonotype with a few counts. This chain uses TRBV6-6 with TRBJ2-1; D gene unclear. Looked up from germline, CDR1 is MNHNY and CDR2 is SVGAGI (reference sequence). The V and J ends lost 6 bases and 4 bases respectively, with 7 bases between them. The CDR3 contains 12 residues. The CDR3 spells CASSWSYNEQFF. The CDR3 DNA sequence: TGTGCCAGCAGCTGGTCTTACAATGAGCAGTTCTTC.

This clonotype was recorded many times. The V gene is TRBV20-1, the J gene TRBJ2-7; D might be TRBD2 (6 bases). The V end was cut by 4 bases, the J end by 3 bases, with 13 bases between. The length of the CDR3 is 13 residues. The germline gives CDR1 DFQATT, CDR2 SNEGSKA (reference sequence). CDR3 nucleotides: TGCAGTGCTAAGAGGGAGGCTAGCTACGAGCAGTACTTC. Its protein product is CSAKREASYEQYF.

This clonotype occurred many times. This rearrangement joins TRBV18 to TRBJ2-7, with D perhaps TRBD2 (6 bases). Germline V gives CDR1 KGHSH, CDR2 LQKENI. The V end lost 8 bases, the J end lost 3 bases, and 14 bases lay between the germline ends. The CDR3 totals 13 residues. The CDR3 region is CASRRPGGYEQYF. In DNA, the CDR3 is TGTGCCAGCCGGCGCCCCGGGGGCTACGAGCAGTACTTC.